Listed below are T cell receptor beta chains from one sample, sequenced in a study of Graves' ophthalmopathy and Graves' hyperthyroidism. TCRdb itself ran the multiplex PCR reads through MiXCR, one entry per CDR3 protein. The sample holds 350,000 to 450,000 distinct CDR3 sequences; under 25% are singletons and the top ten take approximately 3.2%. Sequencing was performed on peripheral blood. These receptors were taken from a young woman with stable Graves' hyperthyroidism. Both conserved end residues are part of each CDR3. D genes are given only for firm matches. Where a row states a size, it is once, few, many or the class of an expanded clone; other rows omit it.

size: many; V: TRBV7-9; J: TRBJ2-7; D: .; CDR3: CASSAGTSPEEQYF; DNA: TGTGCCAGCAGCGCCGGGACTTCCCCCGAGGAGCAGTACTTC
size: many; V: TRBV11-2; J: TRBJ2-5; D: .; CDR3: CASSSHPGETQYF; DNA: TGTGCCAGCAGCTCGCATCCGGGTGAGACCCAGTACTTC
size: many; V: TRBV6-1; J: TRBJ2-2; D: TRBD1; CDR3: CASRPGQVNTGELFF; DNA: TGTGCCAGCAGACCGGGACAGGTGAACACCGGGGAGCTGTTTTTT
size: many; V: TRBV20-1; J: TRBJ2-7; D: TRBD2; CDR3: CSAPLAGVYEQYF; DNA: TGCAGCGCCCCCCTAGCGGGAGTATACGAGCAGTACTTC
size: .; V: TRBV18; J: TRBJ2-5; D: .; CDR3: CASSPTDVSFGTQYF; DNA: TGTGCCAGCTCACCGACTGATGTCAGTTTTGGGACCCAGTACTTC
size: many; V: TRBV4-1; J: TRBJ1-6; D: .; CDR3: CASSGRTDNNSPLHF; DNA: TGCGCCAGCAGCGGTCGGACAGATAATAATTCACCCCTCCACTTT
size: few; V: TRBV6-5; J: TRBJ1-2; D: TRBD1; CDR3: CASSSTGGFYGYTF; DNA: TGTGCCAGCAGTTCCACAGGGGGGTTCTATGGCTACACCTTC
size: many; V: TRBV7-8; J: TRBJ2-7; D: TRBD2; CDR3: CASRPWPLAGEDGEQYF; DNA: TGTGCCAGCAGACCCTGGCCCCTAGCGGGAGAAGATGGCGAGCAGTACTTC
size: many; V: TRBV24-1; J: TRBJ2-7; D: .; CDR3: CASTGDEQYF; DNA: TGTGCCTCCACCGGCGACGAGCAGTACTTC
size: once; V: TRBV28; J: TRBJ2-7; D: TRBD1; CDR3: CASSLVGQGRASYEQYF; DNA: TGTGCCAGCAGTTTAGTAGGACAGGGGCGAGCGTCCTACGAGCAGTACTTC
size: .; V: TRBV19; J: TRBJ1-5; D: TRBD1; CDR3: CASKNRDRGGMNQPQHF; DNA: TGTGCCTCAAAGAACCGGGACAGGGGAGGTATGAATCAGCCCCAGCATTTT
size: many; V: TRBV5-1; J: TRBJ2-2; D: TRBD2; CDR3: CASGSRGTSGMVGELFF; DNA: TGCGCCAGCGGCTCCCGAGGGACTAGCGGGATGGTCGGGGAGCTGTTTTTT
size: many; V: TRBV9; J: TRBJ2-7; D: .; CDR3: CASSVNDYYEQYF; DNA: TGTGCCAGCAGCGTCAACGACTATTACGAGCAGTACTTC
size: many; V: TRBV19; J: TRBJ2-5; D: .; CDR3: CASTDGGGLTQYF; DNA: TGTGCCAGTACCGACGGGGGCGGGTTGACCCAGTACTTC
size: many; V: TRBV20-1; J: TRBJ2-5; D: TRBD2; CDR3: CSAVFSGGPTETQYF; DNA: TGCAGTGCTGTCTTTTCGGGAGGCCCTACGGAGACCCAGTACTTC
size: many; V: TRBV6-5; J: TRBJ1-3; D: .; CDR3: CASSYSTNGHTIYF; DNA: TGTGCCAGCAGTTACTCGACGAACGGGCACACCATATATTTT
size: many; V: TRBV29-1; J: TRBJ2-7; D: TRBD1; CDR3: CSVGQGGEQYF; DNA: TGCAGCGTAGGACAGGGAGGCGAGCAGTACTTC
size: many; V: TRBV28; J: TRBJ2-7; D: .; CDR3: CASSTAGGMHEQYF; DNA: TGTGCCAGCAGCACCGCTGGCGGGATGCACGAGCAGTACTTC
size: few; V: TRBV15; J: TRBJ2-7; D: .; CDR3: CATSTTLPTANYYEQYF; DNA: TGTGCCACCAGCACGACCCTCCCGACAGCGAACTACTACGAGCAGTACTTC
size: few; V: TRBV30; J: TRBJ1-1; D: TRBD1; CDR3: CACNHRDRGNTEAFF; DNA: TGTGCCTGCAATCACCGGGACAGGGGGAACACTGAAGCTTTCTTT
size: .; V: TRBV30; J: TRBJ1-1; D: .; CDR3: CAWSVLRNEAFF; DNA: TGTGCCTGGAGTGTACTTAGAAATGAAGCTTTCTTT
size: once; V: TRBV25-1; J: TRBJ1-1; D: .; CDR3: CSSSDLSEAFF; DNA: TGTTCCAGCAGCGACCTCTCTGAGGCTTTCTTT
size: .; V: TRBV6-2/TRBV6-3; J: TRBJ2-5; D: .; CDR3: CASSDGQLQETQYF; DNA: TGTGCCAGCAGTGATGGACAGCTTCAAGAGACCCAGTACTTC
size: many; V: TRBV5-1; J: TRBJ2-7; D: TRBD1; CDR3: CASSALDRGSYEQYF; DNA: TGCGCCAGCAGCGCCTTGGACAGGGGTTCCTACGAGCAGTACTTC
size: many; V: TRBV6-5; J: TRBJ1-2; D: .; CDR3: CASSYTGRRGYTF; DNA: TGTGCCAGCAGCTACACGGGGCGCCGGGGCTACACCTTC
size: many; V: TRBV2; J: TRBJ1-3; D: .; CDR3: CASKDSGNTIYF; DNA: TGTGCCAGCAAGGACTCTGGAAACACCATATATTTT